The rows below give T cell receptor beta chains drawn from one sample of a study of cytomegalovirus exposure and HLA in healthy donors. This table comes from immunoSEQ multiplex PCR, and its TCRdb copy is limited to in-frame clones, with some not included. The table records about 140,000 clones, 76% of them present only once. The material sequenced was PBMCs. The receptor source for this set is a woman between 35 and 50 years old in good health and CMV-seronegative. Both conserved end residues are part of each CDR3. The order of the fields is J gene, clone size, V gene, D gene, CDR3 protein, CDR3 DNA. D genes are given only for firm matches. Clone size, where shown, is once, few, many, or a class for clones that have expanded.

J gene: TRBJ1-5
clone size: -
V gene: TRBV4-1
D gene: -
CDR3 protein: CASSQRLSLPYSNQPQHF
CDR3 DNA: TGCGCCAGCAGCCAACGCCTGTCTCTGCCCTATAGCAATCAGCCCCAGCATTTT

J gene: TRBJ2-2
clone size: few
V gene: TRBV29-1
D gene: -
CDR3 protein: CSVDPRVSNGGELFF
CDR3 DNA: TGCAGCGTTGATCCCAGGGTGAGTAATGGCGGGGAGCTGTTTTTT

J gene: TRBJ1-2
clone size: many
V gene: TRBV21-1
D gene: -
CDR3 protein: CASSSMGRGPGVGYGYTF
CDR3 DNA: TGTGCCAGCAGCTCAATGGGGCGCGGACCAGGGGTGGGCTATGGCTACACCTTC

J gene: TRBJ2-5
clone size: -
V gene: TRBV9
D gene: -
CDR3 protein: CASSRGDFGQETQYF
CDR3 DNA: TGTGCCAGCAGCCGAGGGGACTTCGGGCAAGAGACCCAGTACTTC

J gene: TRBJ2-7
clone size: -
V gene: TRBV19
D gene: TRBD1
CDR3 protein: CASSIGRTGGYEQYF
CDR3 DNA: TGTGCCAGTAGTATTGGAAGGACAGGCGGATACGAGCAGTACTTC

J gene: TRBJ2-1
clone size: -
V gene: TRBV5-1
D gene: -
CDR3 protein: CASTDRTSSYNEQFF
CDR3 DNA: TGCGCCAGTACCGACAGGACGAGCTCCTACAATGAGCAGTTCTTC

J gene: TRBJ2-2
clone size: -
V gene: TRBV7-8
D gene: TRBD2
CDR3 protein: CASSLVWREAVGELFF
CDR3 DNA: TGTGCCAGCAGCTTAGTTTGGCGGGAGGCCGTCGGGGAGCTGTTTTTT

J gene: TRBJ1-1
clone size: many
V gene: TRBV2
D gene: -
CDR3 protein: CASSPTRNTEAFF
CDR3 DNA: TGTGCCAGCAGTCCCACGAGGAACACTGAAGCTTTCTTT

J gene: TRBJ1-1
clone size: -
V gene: TRBV27
D gene: -
CDR3 protein: CASSRAGTEAFF
CDR3 DNA: TGTGCCAGCAGCCGAGCAGGTACTGAAGCTTTCTTT

J gene: TRBJ2-7
clone size: -
V gene: TRBV7-9
D gene: -
CDR3 protein: CASSLGGPYEQYF
CDR3 DNA: TGTGCCAGCAGCTTAGGGGGGCCGTACGAGCAGTACTTC

J gene: TRBJ2-7
clone size: -
V gene: TRBV18
D gene: -
CDR3 protein: CASSSEGSGHEQYF
CDR3 DNA: TGTGCCAGCTCATCGGAGGGGTCCGGCCACGAGCAGTACTTC

J gene: TRBJ1-2
clone size: -
V gene: TRBV5-1
D gene: -
CDR3 protein: CASSERAFYGYTF
CDR3 DNA: TGCGCCAGCAGTGAAAGAGCATTCTATGGCTACACCTTC

J gene: TRBJ1-5
clone size: once
V gene: TRBV19
D gene: TRBD1
CDR3 protein: CASSLPGTGDRQPQHF
CDR3 DNA: TGTGCCAGTAGCCTCCCCGGGACAGGGGATCGTCAGCCCCAGCATTTT

J gene: TRBJ1-2
clone size: -
V gene: TRBV5-5
D gene: TRBD1
CDR3 protein: CASSLAYTGQGANYGYTF
CDR3 DNA: TGTGCCAGCAGCTTGGCTTATACGGGACAGGGGGCTAACTATGGCTACACCTTC

J gene: TRBJ1-1
clone size: -
V gene: TRBV5-6
D gene: -
CDR3 protein: CASSFQGRDTEAFF
CDR3 DNA: TGTGCCAGCAGCTTTCAGGGGAGGGACACTGAAGCTTTCTTT

J gene: TRBJ1-2
clone size: few
V gene: TRBV7-9
D gene: TRBD1
CDR3 protein: CASSLDPDRGGYTF
CDR3 DNA: TGTGCCAGCAGCTTAGATCCGGACAGGGGCGGCTACACCTTC

J gene: TRBJ1-5
clone size: -
V gene: TRBV6-1
D gene: -
CDR3 protein: CASNSGGAGQPQHF
CDR3 DNA: TGTGCCAGTAACTCGGGGGGCGCGGGGCAGCCCCAGCATTTT

J gene: TRBJ1-1
clone size: -
V gene: TRBV7-9
D gene: -
CDR3 protein: CASSLAGGPGEAFF
CDR3 DNA: TGTGCCAGCAGCTTAGCCGGGGGTCCGGGGGAAGCTTTCTTT

J gene: TRBJ1-5
clone size: few
V gene: TRBV19
D gene: TRBD1
CDR3 protein: CASSSQTGGPQHF
CDR3 DNA: TGTGCCAGTAGTTCCCAGACAGGGGGGCCCCAGCATTTT

J gene: TRBJ2-1
clone size: -
V gene: TRBV2
D gene: TRBD2
CDR3 protein: CASRGLGGRRNNEQFF
CDR3 DNA: TGTGCCAGCAGGGGCCTTGGCGGGAGGCGCAACAATGAGCAGTTCTTC

J gene: TRBJ1-1
clone size: few
V gene: TRBV29-1
D gene: -
CDR3 protein: CSVEERVGF
CDR3 DNA: TGCAGCGTTGAAGAGCGGGTGGGATTT

J gene: TRBJ1-2
clone size: -
V gene: TRBV6-5
D gene: -
CDR3 protein: CASRGGGLNYGYTF
CDR3 DNA: TGTGCCAGCAGAGGGGGGGGCCTAAACTATGGCTACACCTTC

J gene: TRBJ2-7
clone size: -
V gene: TRBV11-2
D gene: -
CDR3 protein: CASSPIGGDSYEQYF
CDR3 DNA: TGTGCCAGCAGCCCGATAGGGGGTGACTCCTACGAGCAGTACTTC

J gene: TRBJ2-2
clone size: -
V gene: TRBV7-9
D gene: -
CDR3 protein: CSSSFWGRGYGELFF
CDR3 DNA: TGTTCCAGCAGCTTCTGGGGTCGGGGGTACGGGGAGCTGTTTTTT

J gene: TRBJ1-2
clone size: -
V gene: TRBV27
D gene: -
CDR3 protein: CASSLGGGRSYHYGYTF
CDR3 DNA: TGTGCCAGCAGTTTAGGCGGGGGGCGCTCTTACCACTATGGCTACACCTTC

J gene: TRBJ1-5
clone size: -
V gene: TRBV6-6
D gene: TRBD1
CDR3 protein: CASSPGQGAYQPQHF
CDR3 DNA: TGTGCCAGCAGCCCTGGACAGGGGGCGTATCAGCCCCAGCATTTT

J gene: TRBJ2-3
clone size: -
V gene: TRBV29-1
D gene: TRBD2
CDR3 protein: CSPGLAGVTDTQYF
CDR3 DNA: TGCAGCCCGGGACTAGCGGGAGTCACAGATACGCAGTATTTT

J gene: TRBJ2-5
clone size: once
V gene: TRBV28
D gene: -
CDR3 protein: CATRWGGFQETQYF
CDR3 DNA: TGTGCCACCCGATGGGGCGGTTTCCAAGAGACCCAGTACTTC

J gene: TRBJ1-4
clone size: few
V gene: TRBV28
D gene: -
CDR3 protein: CASKRSREKLFF
CDR3 DNA: TGTGCCAGCAAACGGTCACGGGAAAAACTGTTTTTT

J gene: TRBJ1-2
clone size: -
V gene: TRBV2
D gene: TRBD1
CDR3 protein: CASSTPGTGNGFESYGYTF
CDR3 DNA: TGTGCCAGCAGTACCCCCGGGACAGGGAACGGGTTTGAAAGCTATGGCTACACCTTC

J gene: TRBJ2-3
clone size: -
V gene: TRBV19
D gene: TRBD2
CDR3 protein: CASSTPGLAGGGVIVDTQYF
CDR3 DNA: TGTGCCAGTAGTACACCGGGACTAGCGGGAGGCGGCGTGATTGTAGATACGCAGTATTTT

J gene: TRBJ1-4
clone size: few
V gene: TRBV6-1
D gene: TRBD1
CDR3 protein: CASSEGGTGDRF
CDR3 DNA: TGTGCCAGCAGTGAGGGGGGGACAGGGGATCGTTTT

J gene: TRBJ2-7
clone size: -
V gene: TRBV5-5
D gene: -
CDR3 protein: CASSRNFYEQYF
CDR3 DNA: TGTGCCAGCAGCCGAAACTTCTACGAGCAGTACTTC

J gene: TRBJ1-6
clone size: -
V gene: TRBV2
D gene: TRBD1
CDR3 protein: CASSDADLTINSNRDSNSPLHF
CDR3 DNA: TGTGCCAGCAGCGACGCAGATCTTACTATTAACAGTAACCGGGACAGTAATTCACCCCTCCACTTT

J gene: TRBJ1-1
clone size: -
V gene: TRBV7-9
D gene: -
CDR3 protein: CSSSLSDGDTEAFF
CDR3 DNA: TGTTCCAGCAGCTTGTCCGACGGGGACACTGAAGCTTTCTTT

J gene: TRBJ2-7
clone size: -
V gene: TRBV4-1
D gene: TRBD1
CDR3 protein: CASSQVEGTGGYEQYF
CDR3 DNA: TGCGCCAGCAGCCAAGTTGAAGGGACAGGGGGCTACGAGCAGTACTTC

J gene: TRBJ2-1
clone size: -
V gene: TRBV4-2
D gene: -
CDR3 protein: CASSQDSYNEQFF
CDR3 DNA: TGTGCCAGCAGCCAAGACAGCTACAATGAGCAGTTCTTC

J gene: TRBJ1-1
clone size: few
V gene: TRBV28
D gene: -
CDR3 protein: CASSPGNLEAFF
CDR3 DNA: TGTGCCAGCAGTCCAGGAAACCTTGAAGCTTTCTTT

J gene: TRBJ2-5
clone size: -
V gene: TRBV7-2
D gene: TRBD2
CDR3 protein: CASSLGGGETQYF
CDR3 DNA: TGTGCCAGCAGCTTAGGGGGGGGAGAGACCCAGTACTTC

J gene: TRBJ2-1
clone size: few
V gene: TRBV5-6
D gene: TRBD1
CDR3 protein: CASSPWDRSHKQFF
CDR3 DNA: TGTGCCAGCAGCCCGTGGGACAGGAGTCACAAGCAGTTCTTC

J gene: TRBJ1-5
clone size: -
V gene: TRBV30
D gene: -
CDR3 protein: CAWSPHGGGQPQHF
CDR3 DNA: TGTGCCTGGAGCCCCCATGGGGGAGGCCAGCCCCAGCATTTT

J gene: TRBJ2-7
clone size: -
V gene: TRBV7-8
D gene: TRBD1
CDR3 protein: CASSLRDRGPHEQYF
CDR3 DNA: TGTGCCAGCAGCTTACGGGACAGGGGGCCCCACGAGCAGTACTTC

J gene: TRBJ1-3
clone size: -
V gene: TRBV19
D gene: -
CDR3 protein: CASSESAGVGNTIYF
CDR3 DNA: TGTGCCAGTAGTGAATCTGCAGGGGTTGGAAACACCATATATTTT

J gene: TRBJ2-1
clone size: once
V gene: TRBV5-5
D gene: TRBD1
CDR3 protein: CASSLAGTGNNEQFF
CDR3 DNA: TGTGCCAGCAGCTTAGCTGGGACAGGGAACAATGAGCAGTTCTTC

J gene: TRBJ2-1
clone size: -
V gene: TRBV30
D gene: TRBD2
CDR3 protein: CAWSLKAGGSYNEQFF
CDR3 DNA: TGTGCCTGGAGTCTTAAAGCGGGAGGGAGTTACAATGAGCAGTTCTTC

J gene: TRBJ2-7
clone size: -
V gene: TRBV9
D gene: TRBD1
CDR3 protein: CASSLRDRGFEQYF
CDR3 DNA: TGTGCCAGCAGTCTCCGGGACAGGGGCTTCGAGCAGTACTTC

J gene: TRBJ2-3
clone size: few
V gene: TRBV2
D gene: TRBD1
CDR3 protein: CASGGQGVYDTQYF
CDR3 DNA: TGTGCCAGCGGGGGACAGGGGGTATATGATACGCAGTATTTT

J gene: TRBJ1-2
clone size: -
V gene: TRBV5-6
D gene: TRBD1
CDR3 protein: CASSLFGTGDYGYTF
CDR3 DNA: TGTGCCAGCAGCTTGTTCGGGACAGGGGATTATGGCTACACCTTC